A selection of T cell receptor beta chains follows, all from one sample in a study of cytomegalovirus exposure and HLA in healthy donors. Repertoires were generated with immunoSEQ multiplex PCR, while TCRdb's copy carries only in-frame clones and drops some. Of about 85,000 clones listed, around four fifths are singletons. The material sequenced was PBMCs. These receptors all stem from a boy aged 5-17 years in good health and CMV-seronegative. The CDR3 runs from the conserved cysteine through the conserved F or W. D genes are given only for firm matches. Size values are once, few and many counts, or a class for expanded clones, and some rows have none.

clone size: -; V gene: TRBV7-6; J gene: TRBJ1-6; D gene: TRBD1; CDR3 protein: CASSTGTGGSPLHF; CDR3 DNA: TGTGCCAGCAGCACTGGGACAGGGGGTTCACCCCTCCACTTT
clone size: -; V gene: TRBV18; J gene: TRBJ2-1; D gene: TRBD2; CDR3 protein: CASSPLTSGGYNEQFF; CDR3 DNA: TGTGCCAGCTCACCATTGACTAGCGGGGGGTACAATGAGCAGTTCTTC
clone size: -; V gene: TRBV19; J gene: TRBJ1-6; D gene: -; CDR3 protein: CASSPNNSPLHF; CDR3 DNA: TGTGCCAGTAGTCCTAATAATTCACCCCTCCACTTT
clone size: -; V gene: TRBV5-4; J gene: TRBJ2-6; D gene: -; CDR3 protein: CASSATASGANVLTF; CDR3 DNA: TGTGCCAGCAGCGCAACAGCCTCTGGGGCCAACGTCCTGACTTTC
clone size: -; V gene: TRBV19; J gene: TRBJ2-7; D gene: TRBD2; CDR3 protein: CASTPGGAHEQYF; CDR3 DNA: TGTGCCAGTACCCCCGGGGGGGCCCACGAGCAGTACTTC
clone size: -; V gene: TRBV9; J gene: TRBJ2-3; D gene: -; CDR3 protein: CASSAETDTQYF; CDR3 DNA: TGTGCCAGCAGCGCTGAGACAGATACGCAGTATTTT
clone size: once; V gene: TRBV9; J gene: TRBJ1-5; D gene: -; CDR3 protein: CASSVGLGGQPQHF; CDR3 DNA: TGTGCCAGCAGCGTGGGTCTGGGAGGGCAGCCCCAGCATTTT
clone size: -; V gene: TRBV6-5; J gene: TRBJ2-7; D gene: TRBD2; CDR3 protein: CASSTEREGPYEQYF; CDR3 DNA: TGTGCCAGCAGTACTGAACGGGAGGGCCCCTACGAGCAGTACTTC
clone size: -; V gene: TRBV2; J gene: TRBJ2-5; D gene: -; CDR3 protein: CASSEVVGEETQYF; CDR3 DNA: TGTGCCAGCAGTGAAGTCGTCGGGGAAGAGACCCAGTACTTC
clone size: few; V gene: TRBV6-4; J gene: TRBJ1-5; D gene: -; CDR3 protein: CASSWTVNQPQHF; CDR3 DNA: TGTGCCAGCAGTTGGACAGTCAATCAGCCCCAGCATTTT
clone size: -; V gene: TRBV7-3; J gene: TRBJ1-6; D gene: -; CDR3 protein: CASSTGVYNSPLHF; CDR3 DNA: TGTGCCAGCAGCACGGGAGTCTATAATTCACCCCTCCACTTT
clone size: -; V gene: TRBV12-5; J gene: TRBJ2-1; D gene: -; CDR3 protein: CASGLVLGEQFF; CDR3 DNA: TGTGCTAGTGGTTTGGTACTCGGGGAGCAGTTCTTC
clone size: -; V gene: TRBV29-1; J gene: TRBJ2-5; D gene: -; CDR3 protein: CSVERRRGQTQYF; CDR3 DNA: TGCAGCGTTGAGCGGCGGAGGGGACAGACCCAGTACTTC
clone size: once; V gene: TRBV6-5; J gene: TRBJ1-1; D gene: -; CDR3 protein: CASTLGGDNTEAFF; CDR3 DNA: TGTGCCAGCACCTTAGGGGGAGATAACACTGAAGCTTTCTTT
clone size: -; V gene: TRBV6-1; J gene: TRBJ1-2; D gene: -; CDR3 protein: CASSEGQVYGYTF; CDR3 DNA: TGTGCCAGCAGTGAAGGACAGGTCTATGGCTACACCTTC
clone size: -; V gene: TRBV11-2; J gene: TRBJ2-7; D gene: TRBD2; CDR3 protein: CASSLPTSGSLFDEQYF; CDR3 DNA: TGTGCCAGCAGCTTACCGACTAGCGGGAGTCTTTTTGACGAGCAGTACTTC
clone size: -; V gene: TRBV4-2; J gene: TRBJ2-7; D gene: TRBD2; CDR3 protein: CASSLLGGGPNEQYF; CDR3 DNA: TGTGCCAGCAGCCTCCTGGGCGGGGGGCCCAACGAGCAGTACTTC
clone size: once; V gene: TRBV11-3; J gene: TRBJ2-2; D gene: -; CDR3 protein: CASSLDPSGELFF; CDR3 DNA: TGTGCCAGCAGCTTAGATCCGTCCGGGGAGCTGTTTTTT
clone size: -; V gene: TRBV19; J gene: TRBJ1-1; D gene: -; CDR3 protein: CASSRTASAEAFF; CDR3 DNA: TGTGCCAGTAGCCGAACAGCTAGCGCTGAAGCTTTCTTT
clone size: -; V gene: TRBV4-1; J gene: TRBJ2-7; D gene: -; CDR3 protein: CASSQIRDTSYEQYF; CDR3 DNA: TGCGCCAGCAGCCAAATCCGGGACACCTCCTACGAGCAGTACTTC
clone size: few; V gene: TRBV7-3; J gene: TRBJ1-1; D gene: -; CDR3 protein: CASSSGTPREAFF; CDR3 DNA: TGTGCCAGCAGCTCCGGGACACCCCGGGAAGCTTTCTTT
clone size: -; V gene: TRBV7-2; J gene: TRBJ2-7; D gene: TRBD2; CDR3 protein: CASSTSGGLPRVKDYEQYF; CDR3 DNA: TGTGCCAGCAGCACCTCGGGAGGGCTCCCGAGAGTAAAAGACTACGAGCAGTACTTC
clone size: -; V gene: TRBV6-6; J gene: TRBJ2-7; D gene: TRBD1; CDR3 protein: CASSGPDRVYEQYF; CDR3 DNA: TGTGCCAGCAGTGGGCCCGACAGGGTCTACGAGCAGTACTTC
clone size: -; V gene: TRBV15; J gene: TRBJ1-1; D gene: -; CDR3 protein: CATSRDLWSLWEAFF; CDR3 DNA: TGTGCCACCAGCAGAGATTTGTGGAGTCTTTGGGAAGCTTTCTTT
clone size: -; V gene: TRBV27; J gene: TRBJ2-7; D gene: -; CDR3 protein: CASSFTAGEQYF; CDR3 DNA: TGTGCCAGCAGTTTTACTGCAGGCGAGCAGTACTTC
clone size: -; V gene: TRBV9; J gene: TRBJ2-7; D gene: -; CDR3 protein: CASSATGSSYEQYF; CDR3 DNA: TGTGCCAGCAGCGCCACAGGAAGCTCCTACGAGCAGTACTTC
clone size: -; V gene: TRBV14; J gene: TRBJ1-2; D gene: TRBD1; CDR3 protein: CASSQVASRGYGYTF; CDR3 DNA: TGTGCCAGCAGCCAAGTCGCGAGCAGGGGGTATGGCTACACCTTC
clone size: -; V gene: TRBV4-2; J gene: TRBJ2-1; D gene: TRBD2; CDR3 protein: CASSRRKTGGPSDEQFF; CDR3 DNA: TGTGCCAGCAGCCGTAGGAAGACGGGGGGACCTAGCGATGAGCAGTTCTTC
clone size: -; V gene: TRBV4-2; J gene: TRBJ1-1; D gene: -; CDR3 protein: CASSQDRSLGDTEAFF; CDR3 DNA: TGTGCCAGCAGCCAAGATAGGAGCCTTGGAGACACTGAAGCTTTCTTT
clone size: -; V gene: TRBV2; J gene: TRBJ2-1; D gene: TRBD2; CDR3 protein: CASSRQGGGSYNEQFF; CDR3 DNA: TGTGCCAGCAGTCGGCAGGGCGGGGGTTCCTACAATGAGCAGTTCTTC
clone size: -; V gene: TRBV28; J gene: TRBJ2-7; D gene: -; CDR3 protein: CASNAGDLGSYEQYF; CDR3 DNA: TGTGCCAGCAATGCCGGGGACTTGGGCTCCTACGAGCAGTACTTC
clone size: -; V gene: TRBV6-6; J gene: TRBJ2-1; D gene: TRBD2; CDR3 protein: CASSYLAGSSYNEQFF; CDR3 DNA: TGTGCCAGCAGTTACCTAGCGGGGAGCTCCTACAATGAGCAGTTCTTC
clone size: few; V gene: TRBV7-9; J gene: TRBJ2-4; D gene: -; CDR3 protein: CASRAKNIQYF; CDR3 DNA: TGTGCCAGCCGAGCCAAAAACATTCAGTACTTC
clone size: few; V gene: TRBV4-3; J gene: TRBJ1-4; D gene: TRBD1; CDR3 protein: CASSQVLTGKLGEKLFF; CDR3 DNA: TGCGCCAGCAGCCAAGTTCTGACAGGGAAGCTGGGTGAAAAACTGTTTTTT
clone size: -; V gene: TRBV9; J gene: TRBJ1-2; D gene: -; CDR3 protein: CASSATGSNGYTF; CDR3 DNA: TGTGCCAGCAGCGCCACAGGGTCCAATGGCTACACCTTC
clone size: -; V gene: TRBV29-1; J gene: TRBJ2-1; D gene: TRBD1; CDR3 protein: CSGGQGYQTEQFF; CDR3 DNA: TGCAGCGGCGGACAGGGGTATCAAACTGAGCAGTTCTTC
clone size: few; V gene: TRBV2; J gene: TRBJ2-7; D gene: -; CDR3 protein: CASRADKAQTYEQYF; CDR3 DNA: TGTGCCAGCAGGGCCGACAAGGCTCAGACCTACGAGCAGTACTTC
clone size: -; V gene: TRBV7-2; J gene: TRBJ1-1; D gene: TRBD1; CDR3 protein: CASSFGTGNTEAFF; CDR3 DNA: TGTGCCAGCAGCTTTGGGACAGGGAACACTGAAGCTTTCTTT
clone size: -; V gene: TRBV2; J gene: TRBJ1-1; D gene: -; CDR3 protein: CASSERRDTEAFF; CDR3 DNA: TGTGCCAGCAGTGAACGCAGGGACACTGAAGCTTTCTTT
clone size: -; V gene: TRBV10-3; J gene: TRBJ2-3; D gene: -; CDR3 protein: CAISAAGGTDTQYF; CDR3 DNA: TGTGCCATCAGTGCTGCCGGAGGTACAGATACGCAGTATTTT
clone size: once; V gene: TRBV28; J gene: TRBJ2-7; D gene: -; CDR3 protein: CASSSPLGEQYF; CDR3 DNA: TGTGCCAGCAGTTCCCCCCTCGGTGAGCAGTACTTC
clone size: -; V gene: TRBV7-9; J gene: TRBJ1-2; D gene: -; CDR3 protein: CASSRNSGGYTF; CDR3 DNA: TGTGCCAGCAGCCGAAACAGCGGTGGCTACACCTTC
clone size: -; V gene: TRBV7-9; J gene: TRBJ1-1; D gene: -; CDR3 protein: CASSFLLQTEDGAFF; CDR3 DNA: TGTGCCAGCAGCTTTCTCCTCCAGACAGAAGACGGAGCTTTCTTT
clone size: few; V gene: TRBV10-2; J gene: TRBJ2-1; D gene: TRBD2; CDR3 protein: CASQPTSGGAYNEQFF; CDR3 DNA: TGCGCCAGCCAACCCACAAGCGGGGGGGCCTACAATGAGCAGTTCTTC
clone size: -; V gene: TRBV5-4; J gene: TRBJ1-2; D gene: TRBD1; CDR3 protein: CASNARDSAGYTF; CDR3 DNA: TGTGCCAGCAACGCCCGGGACAGTGCTGGCTACACCTTC
clone size: -; V gene: TRBV19; J gene: TRBJ1-2; D gene: -; CDR3 protein: CASSIAGFYGYTF; CDR3 DNA: TGTGCCAGTAGTATAGCCGGTTTCTATGGCTACACCTTC
clone size: -; V gene: TRBV5-1; J gene: TRBJ1-2; D gene: TRBD1; CDR3 protein: CASSAEDRADYGYTF; CDR3 DNA: TGCGCCAGCAGCGCAGAGGACAGGGCCGACTATGGCTACACCTTC
clone size: -; V gene: TRBV7-2; J gene: TRBJ1-2; D gene: TRBD1; CDR3 protein: CASRLGQGRRYTF; CDR3 DNA: TGTGCCAGCAGACTCGGACAGGGCAGGCGCTACACCTTC
clone size: -; V gene: TRBV19; J gene: TRBJ2-3; D gene: -; CDR3 protein: CASSLQGPSFTQYF; CDR3 DNA: TGTGCCAGTAGTCTACAGGGCCCCAGTTTTACGCAGTATTTT
clone size: -; V gene: TRBV7-2; J gene: TRBJ2-1; D gene: -; CDR3 protein: CASSLGLAGNEQFF; CDR3 DNA: TGTGCCAGCAGCTTAGGGCTAGCCGGCAATGAGCAGTTCTTC
clone size: -; V gene: TRBV10-1; J gene: TRBJ2-5; D gene: TRBD2; CDR3 protein: CASSDFFSGGQETQYF; CDR3 DNA: TGCGCCAGCAGTGATTTTTTTAGCGGGGGCCAAGAGACCCAGTACTTC
clone size: many; V gene: TRBV19; J gene: TRBJ2-6; D gene: -; CDR3 protein: CASSTFQGGANVLTF; CDR3 DNA: TGTGCCAGTAGTACTTTCCAGGGCGGGGCCAACGTCCTGACTTTC
clone size: -; V gene: TRBV4-3; J gene: TRBJ1-2; D gene: TRBD1; CDR3 protein: CASSQGTGGVRNYGYTF; CDR3 DNA: TGCGCCAGCAGCCAAGGCACAGGGGGAGTCCGTAACTATGGCTACACCTTC
clone size: -; V gene: TRBV28; J gene: TRBJ2-7; D gene: -; CDR3 protein: CASSFGQSYEQYF; CDR3 DNA: TGTGCCAGCAGTTTCGGTCAATCCTACGAGCAGTACTTC
clone size: -; V gene: TRBV21-1; J gene: TRBJ2-7; D gene: -; CDR3 protein: CASKCGQGYEQYF; CDR3 DNA: TGTGCCAGCAAATGTGGACAGGGCTACGAGCAGTACTTC
clone size: -; V gene: TRBV13; J gene: TRBJ2-1; D gene: -; CDR3 protein: CASSSRGYNEQFF; CDR3 DNA: TGTGCCAGCAGCTCCCGAGGATACAATGAGCAGTTCTTC
clone size: -; V gene: TRBV11-3; J gene: TRBJ2-3; D gene: -; CDR3 protein: CASSPQGSTDTQYF; CDR3 DNA: TGTGCCAGCAGCCCCCAGGGTAGCACAGATACGCAGTATTTT
clone size: -; V gene: TRBV9; J gene: TRBJ1-5; D gene: -; CDR3 protein: CASNRGGGNQPQHF; CDR3 DNA: TGTGCCAGCAACCGAGGCGGGGGCAATCAGCCCCAGCATTTT
clone size: -; V gene: TRBV5-1; J gene: TRBJ2-5; D gene: -; CDR3 protein: CASSWGKETQYF; CDR3 DNA: TGCGCCAGCAGCTGGGGCAAAGAGACCCAGTACTTC